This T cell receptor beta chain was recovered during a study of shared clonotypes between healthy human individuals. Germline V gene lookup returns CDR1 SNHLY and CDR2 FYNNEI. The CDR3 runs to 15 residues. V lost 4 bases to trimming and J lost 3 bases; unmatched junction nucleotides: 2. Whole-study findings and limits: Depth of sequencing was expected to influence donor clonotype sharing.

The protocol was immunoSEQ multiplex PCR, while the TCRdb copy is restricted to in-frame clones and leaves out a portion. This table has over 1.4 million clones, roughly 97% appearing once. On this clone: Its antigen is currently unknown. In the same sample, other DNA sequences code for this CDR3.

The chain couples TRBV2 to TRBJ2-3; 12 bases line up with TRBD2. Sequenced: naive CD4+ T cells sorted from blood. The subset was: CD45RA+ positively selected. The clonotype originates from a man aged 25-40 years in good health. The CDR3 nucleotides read TGTGCCAGCAGTGTCCTAGCGGGAGGGACAGATACGCAGTATTTT. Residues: CASSVLAGGTDTQYF.